Listed below are T cell receptor beta chains from one sample, sequenced in a study of beta chain features in type 1 diabetes. Assay: immunoSEQ multiplex PCR; the TCRdb copy retains only in-frame clones and omits some. Of 200,000 to 250,000 clones in the sample, roughly 17% were seen once. Input material: naive CD4+ T cells from blood. These TCRs come from a man aged 30 to 45 with type 1 diabetes. Both conserved end residues are part of each CDR3. Each record gives: clone size, V gene, J gene, D gene, CDR3 protein, CDR3 DNA. D genes are given only for firm matches. Size is stated for part of the rows, as once, few or many counts, or as a class when the clone is expanded.

>-|TRBV29-1|TRBJ2-2|TRBD2
CSAGLKPGLAANTGELFF
TGCAGCGCAGGCCTAAAACCGGGACTAGCGGCAAACACCGGGGAGCTGTTTTTT
>few|TRBV27|TRBJ2-1|TRBD2
CASTATSGRADEQFF
TGTGCCAGCACCGCCACTAGCGGGAGGGCCGATGAGCAGTTCTTC
>once|TRBV9|TRBJ2-1|TRBD1
CASSRTGYNEQFF
TGTGCCAGCAGCAGGACAGGTTACAATGAGCAGTTCTTC
>-|TRBV9|TRBJ2-1|TRBD2
CASSATSGTYNEQFF
TGTGCCAGCAGCGCCACTAGCGGTACCTACAATGAGCAGTTCTTC
>-|TRBV4-1|TRBJ2-4|-
CASRGGEGRTKNIQYF
TGCGCCAGCAGAGGTGGTGAGGGGCGAACCAAAAACATTCAGTACTTC
>once|TRBV9|TRBJ2-1|-
CASSVNVQNEQFF
TGTGCCAGCAGCGTAAACGTCCAGAATGAGCAGTTCTTC
>few|TRBV25-1|TRBJ2-1|-
CASSEVDEQFF
TGTGCCAGCAGTGAGGTAGATGAGCAGTTCTTC
>-|TRBV19|TRBJ1-1|-
CASSRGTTGGNTEAFF
TGTGCCAGTAGTAGAGGGACGACAGGAGGTAACACTGAAGCTTTCTTT
>-|TRBV30|TRBJ2-1|-
CAWSNPGGGEQFF
TGTGCCTGGAGTAACCCGGGAGGGGGCGAGCAGTTCTTC
>-|TRBV28|TRBJ2-5|-
CASSLRTEIQETQYF
TGTGCCAGCAGTTTAAGGACAGAGATCCAAGAGACCCAGTACTTC
>-|TRBV4-1|TRBJ1-5|TRBD1
CASSQVLQGVGQPQHF
TGCGCCAGCAGCCAAGTCTTGCAGGGGGTAGGTCAGCCCCAGCATTTT
>few|TRBV30|TRBJ1-1|TRBD1
CAWSYRQGSTEAFF
TGTGCCTGGAGTTACCGACAGGGAAGCACTGAAGCTTTCTTT
>-|TRBV13|TRBJ2-3|-
CASSSDRDPSTDTQYF
TGTGCCAGCAGCTCCGACCGGGACCCTAGCACAGATACGCAGTATTTT
>few|TRBV5-1|TRBJ2-3|TRBD2
CASSPSRGGRLSGTDTQYF
TGCGCCAGCAGCCCCTCTCGGGGCGGGAGGCTCTCTGGCACAGATACGCAGTATTTT
>-|TRBV7-2|TRBJ2-2|TRBD1
CASSRTGFLTGELFF
TGTGCCAGCAGCCGGACAGGGTTTCTAACCGGGGAGCTGTTTTTT
>-|TRBV5-6|TRBJ2-4|-
CASSPAQGVNIQYF
TGTGCCAGCAGCCCGGCTCAGGGAGTAAACATTCAGTACTTC
>-|TRBV9|TRBJ2-1|-
CASSGYNEQFF
TGTGCCAGCAGCGGATACAATGAGCAGTTCTTC
>few|TRBV27|TRBJ2-7|-
CASSLSSLYEQYF
TGTGCCAGCAGTTTATCGTCTTTGTACGAGCAGTACTTC
>-|TRBV7-9|TRBJ2-3|-
CASLILALGSTDTQYF
TGTGCCAGCTTAATTCTAGCGCTCGGAAGCACAGATACGCAGTATTTT
>-|TRBV30|TRBJ2-2|-
CAWSTSGELFF
TGTGCCTGGAGCACGAGCGGGGAGCTGTTTTTT
>-|TRBV7-9|TRBJ1-2|-
CASSWAGLNYGYTF
TGTGCCAGCAGCTGGGCAGGCCTTAACTATGGCTACACCTTC
>-|TRBV4-3|TRBJ1-4|-
CASSQDLGRSTNEKLFF
TGCGCCAGCAGCCAAGACCTGGGACGATCAACTAATGAAAAACTGTTTTTT
>-|TRBV18|TRBJ2-7|-
CASSPRERVGEQYF
TGTGCCAGCTCACCACGTGAACGAGTTGGGGAGCAGTACTTC
>-|TRBV28|TRBJ2-7|TRBD1
CASSGTVSYEQYF
TGTGCCAGCAGCGGGACAGTATCCTACGAGCAGTACTTC
>few|TRBV9|TRBJ2-5|-
CASNRDTPAETQYF
TGTGCCAGCAACCGGGACACCCCCGCGGAGACCCAGTACTTC
>few|TRBV20-1|TRBJ1-2|-
CSAFGLRGYTF
TGCAGTGCCTTTGGGCTTCGCGGCTACACCTTC
>-|TRBV28|TRBJ2-1|TRBD2
CASRRLAASYNEQFF
TGTGCCAGCAGGCGGCTAGCGGCCTCTTACAATGAGCAGTTCTTC
>-|TRBV29-1|TRBJ1-4|-
CSVLGGDEKLFF
TGCAGCGTGCTGGGCGGGGATGAAAAACTGTTTTTT
>few|TRBV7-2|TRBJ2-3|-
CASSLGVAQNTDTQYF
TGTGCCAGCAGCTTAGGCGTAGCGCAAAACACAGATACGCAGTATTTT
>-|TRBV10-3|TRBJ2-7|TRBD1
CAISDSLTGAEQYF
TGTGCCATCAGTGACTCCCTGACAGGGGCCGAGCAGTACTTC
>few|TRBV9|TRBJ2-6|-
CASSAEGPSGANVLTF
TGTGCCAGCAGCGCCGAGGGTCCCTCTGGGGCCAACGTCCTGACTTTC
>-|TRBV13|TRBJ2-1|-
CASSQVPKSNEQFF
TGTGCCAGCAGCCAGGTACCCAAATCCAATGAGCAGTTCTTC
>-|TRBV14|TRBJ2-1|TRBD1
CASSPRQGPYNEQFF
TGTGCCAGCAGCCCCCGACAGGGACCCTACAATGAGCAGTTCTTC
>few|TRBV19|TRBJ2-1|-
CASSKQGHEQFF
TGTGCCAGTAGCAAGCAGGGACATGAGCAGTTCTTC
>-|TRBV6-6|TRBJ2-3|TRBD2
CASSVAGGSGDTQYF
TGTGCCAGCAGTGTAGCGGGAGGGTCCGGAGATACGCAGTATTTT
>-|TRBV2|TRBJ2-7|-
CASLEGPSGEQYF
TGTGCCAGTCTCGAGGGGCCCTCGGGCGAGCAGTACTTC
>few|TRBV5-4|TRBJ2-7|TRBD2
CASSATTSANEQYF
TGTGCCAGCAGCGCTACGACTAGCGCGAACGAGCAGTACTTC
>-|TRBV4-1|TRBJ2-3|-
CASSQDPLASVTQYF
TGCGCCAGCAGCCAAGATCCGTTGGCTAGCGTTACGCAGTATTTT
>-|TRBV5-1|TRBJ2-3|-
CASSLRSGPDTQYF
TGCGCCAGCAGCTTGCGTAGCGGCCCAGATACGCAGTATTTT
>-|TRBV29-1|TRBJ2-1|TRBD2
CSAGTSGSYEQFF
TGCAGCGCGGGGACTAGCGGGAGTTATGAGCAGTTCTTC
>few|TRBV27|TRBJ2-3|-
CASRGEWADTQYF
TGTGCCAGCAGGGGGGAGTGGGCAGATACGCAGTATTTT
>-|TRBV29-1|TRBJ2-1|-
CSVVLFNPLFYNEQFF
TGCAGCGTTGTACTCTTCAATCCCCTTTTCTACAATGAGCAGTTCTTC